A selection of T cell receptor beta chains follows, all from one sample in a study of response to subunit inactivated influenza vaccine. TCRdb reprocessed the RT-PCR reads via MiXCR and lists one record per CDR3 protein. The sample has 300,000 to 350,000 distinct CDR3 sequences; approximately 23% are singletons. The sequencing used PBMCs from blood, collected approximately 22 months after vaccination. The receptors originated from a man aged 50-75 years who received an inactivated influenza vaccine. CDR3s include the opening cysteine and the closing phenylalanine or tryptophan.

>TRBV20-1|15
CSARAGARDTGELFF
>TRBV4-2|16
CASSQDPDQTGTGYTF
>TRBV4-3|15
CASSQADRLNTEAFF
>TRBV12-3/TRBV12-4|18
CASTSPWEDRGYTGELFF
>TRBV6-5|12
CASRGQSEPQHF
>TRBV30|15
CAWSVRLAGVNIQYF
>TRBV29-1|14
CSVDSGGTNTEAFF
>TRBV19|12
CASRGGGTEAFF
>TRBV6-2/TRBV6-3|15
CASSYSVRGGSEQFF
>TRBV3-1|14
CASSQEGLHLEQYF
>TRBV5-1|14
CASSSSGLDNEQFF
>TRBV13|15
CASSLGLSDTEKLFF
>TRBV12-3/TRBV12-4|15
CASSFPDRGFYEQYF
>TRBV27|15
CASSLIGTGEYGYTF
>TRBV5-1|17
CASSPGVAGANTGELFF
>TRBV6-5|11
CASSYSGSYTF
>TRBV28|17
CASSSRVSGRVTDTQYF
>TRBV7-2|14
CASSVGLADNEQFF
>TRBV15|14
CATSQTGQTYEQYF
>TRBV4-3|15
CASSQDWGEGYEQYF
>TRBV12-3/TRBV12-4|14
CASSLDLSNQPQHF
>TRBV6-1|14
CASTKTGASDTQYF
>TRBV29-1|12
CSAIQGPEKLFF
>TRBV6-1|14
CASKGIAGVNEQFF
>TRBV6-2/TRBV6-3|18
CASSRAQGDLYSNQPQHF
>TRBV24-1|16
CATSDLTRDDVDEQFF
>TRBV29-1|14
CSVAERENTGELFF
>TRBV15|15
CATSVDQGVRQPQHF
>TRBV12-3/TRBV12-4|14
CASSVRDRHHEQYF
>TRBV6-5|13
CASSYGSTTEAFF
>TRBV12-3/TRBV12-4|13
CASRREPDEKLFF
>TRBV29-1|11
CSVYNGETQYF
>TRBV6-2/TRBV6-3|14
CASSYYWVGTEAFF
>TRBV20-1|12
CSARDSNQPQHF
>TRBV2|14
CASSEVGQAGEQYF
>TRBV7-3|16
CASSLTPTSGINEQFF
>TRBV20-1|14
CSARLQGRDTEAFF
>TRBV7-2|13
CASSRDVFSPLHF